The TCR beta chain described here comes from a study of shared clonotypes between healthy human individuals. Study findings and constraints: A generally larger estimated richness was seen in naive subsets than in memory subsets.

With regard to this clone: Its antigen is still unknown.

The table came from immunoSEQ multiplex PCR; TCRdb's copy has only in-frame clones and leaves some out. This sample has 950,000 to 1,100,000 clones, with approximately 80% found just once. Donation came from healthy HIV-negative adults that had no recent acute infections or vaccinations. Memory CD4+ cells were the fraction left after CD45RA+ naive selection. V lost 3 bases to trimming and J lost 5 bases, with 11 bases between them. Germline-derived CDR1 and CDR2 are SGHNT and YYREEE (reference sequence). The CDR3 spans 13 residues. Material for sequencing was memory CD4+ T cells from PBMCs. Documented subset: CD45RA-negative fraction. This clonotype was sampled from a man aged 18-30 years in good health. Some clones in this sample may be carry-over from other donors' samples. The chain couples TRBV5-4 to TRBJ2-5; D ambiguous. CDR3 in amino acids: CASSSYGLETQYF. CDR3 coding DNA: TGTGCCAGCAGCTCCTACGGGCTTGAGACCCAGTACTTC.